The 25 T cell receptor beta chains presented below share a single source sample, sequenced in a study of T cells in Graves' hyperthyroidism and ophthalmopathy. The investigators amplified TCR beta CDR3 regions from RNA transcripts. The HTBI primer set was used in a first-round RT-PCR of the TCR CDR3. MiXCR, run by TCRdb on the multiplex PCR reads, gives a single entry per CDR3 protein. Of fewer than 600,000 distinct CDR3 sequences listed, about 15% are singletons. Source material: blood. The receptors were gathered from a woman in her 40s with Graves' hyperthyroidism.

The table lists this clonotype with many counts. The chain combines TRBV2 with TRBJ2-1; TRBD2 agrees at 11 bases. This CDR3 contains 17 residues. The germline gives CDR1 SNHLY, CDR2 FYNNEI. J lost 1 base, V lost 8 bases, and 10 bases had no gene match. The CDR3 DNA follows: TGTGCCAGCGGGGGGGGACTAGCGGAAAATTCCTACAATGAGCAGTTCTTC. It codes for CASGGGLAENSYNEQFF.

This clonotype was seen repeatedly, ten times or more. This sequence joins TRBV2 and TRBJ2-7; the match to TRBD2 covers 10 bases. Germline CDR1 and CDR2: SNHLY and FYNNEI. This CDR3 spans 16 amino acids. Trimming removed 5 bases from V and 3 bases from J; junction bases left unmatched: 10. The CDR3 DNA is TGTGCCAGCAGTTCCTTCCGGGGGACTAGCGACTACGAGCAGTACTTC. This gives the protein CASSSFRGTSDYEQYF.

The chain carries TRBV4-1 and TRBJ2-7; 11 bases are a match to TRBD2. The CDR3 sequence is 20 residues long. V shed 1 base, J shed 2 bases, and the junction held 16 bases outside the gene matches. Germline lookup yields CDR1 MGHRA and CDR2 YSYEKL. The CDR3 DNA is TGCGCCAGCAGCCAAGCCCCTCAGGTAGCGGGAGGGCCTAATGCCTACGAGCAGTACTTC. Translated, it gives CASSQAPQVAGGPNAYEQYF.

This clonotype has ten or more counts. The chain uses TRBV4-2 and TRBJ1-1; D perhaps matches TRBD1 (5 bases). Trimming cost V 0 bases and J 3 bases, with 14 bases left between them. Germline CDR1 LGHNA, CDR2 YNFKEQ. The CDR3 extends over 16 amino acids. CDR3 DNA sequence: TGTGCCAGCAGCCAAGATAGAGGTAAAGGGGACACTGAAGCTTTCTTT. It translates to CASSQDRGKGDTEAFF.

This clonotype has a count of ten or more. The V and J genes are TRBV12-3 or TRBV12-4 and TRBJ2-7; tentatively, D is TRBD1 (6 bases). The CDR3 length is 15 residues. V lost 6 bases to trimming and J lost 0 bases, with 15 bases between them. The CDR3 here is CASRTGTRNSYEQYF. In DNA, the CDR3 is TGTGCCAGCAGGACCGGGACACGGAACTCCTACGAGCAGTACTTC.

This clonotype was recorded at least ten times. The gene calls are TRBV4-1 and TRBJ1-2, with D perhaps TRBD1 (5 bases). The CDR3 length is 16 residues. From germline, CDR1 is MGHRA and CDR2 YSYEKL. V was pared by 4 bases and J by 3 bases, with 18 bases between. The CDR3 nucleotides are TGCGCCAGCAGCCGAGGACGGGACGAAGGATACTATGGCTACACCTTC. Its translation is CASSRGRDEGYYGYTF.

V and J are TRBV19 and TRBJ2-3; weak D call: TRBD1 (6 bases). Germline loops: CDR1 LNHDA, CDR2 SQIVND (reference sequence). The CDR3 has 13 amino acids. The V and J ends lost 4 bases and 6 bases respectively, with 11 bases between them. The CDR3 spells CASSTTGTDTQYF. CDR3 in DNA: TGTGCCAGTAGTACCACAGGGACGGATACGCAGTATTTT.

The CDR3 reads CASSSQLEGEQYF. The CDR3 bases are TGTGCCAGCAGCAGCCAGCTGGAAGGGGAGCAGTACTTC. The J gene is TRBJ2-7, the V gene TRBV14; D gene ambiguous. Trimming stripped 5 bases from V and 7 bases from J, with 15 bases between. Germline lookup yields CDR1 SGHDN and CDR2 FVKESK. The CDR3 runs to 13 residues.

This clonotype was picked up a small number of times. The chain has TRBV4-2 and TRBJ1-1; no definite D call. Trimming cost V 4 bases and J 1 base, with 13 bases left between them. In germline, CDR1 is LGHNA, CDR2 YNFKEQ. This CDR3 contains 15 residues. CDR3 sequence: CASSPEGPPNTEAFF. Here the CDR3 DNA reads TGTGCCAGCAGCCCAGAAGGGCCGCCGAACACTGAAGCTTTCTTT.

The DNA of the CDR3 is TGTGCCACCAGTGATTCGGGACTAGCGGACACTTACAATGAGCAGTTCTTC. Translated: CATSDSGLADTYNEQFF. The rearrangement joins TRBV24-1 to TRBJ2-1, with 11 bases lining up with TRBD2. The V gene's germline CDR1 is KGHDR and CDR2 SFDVKD. The CDR3 is 17 amino acids. Trimming removed 2 bases from V and 4 bases from J; junction bases left unmatched: 6.

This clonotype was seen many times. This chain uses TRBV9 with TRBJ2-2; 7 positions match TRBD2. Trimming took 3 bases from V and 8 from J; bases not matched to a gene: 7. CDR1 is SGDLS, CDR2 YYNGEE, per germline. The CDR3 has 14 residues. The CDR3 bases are TGTGCCAGCAGCGATGGCCCCGGGAGGGGGGAGCTGTTTTTT. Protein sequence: CASSDGPGRGELFF.

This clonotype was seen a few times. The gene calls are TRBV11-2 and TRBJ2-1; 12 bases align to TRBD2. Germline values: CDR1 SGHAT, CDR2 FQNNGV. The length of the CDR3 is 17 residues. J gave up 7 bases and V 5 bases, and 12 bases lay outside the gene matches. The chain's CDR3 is CASSPTVTSGSANEQFF. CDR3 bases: TGTGCCAGCAGCCCTACCGTGACTAGCGGGAGCGCTAATGAGCAGTTCTTC.

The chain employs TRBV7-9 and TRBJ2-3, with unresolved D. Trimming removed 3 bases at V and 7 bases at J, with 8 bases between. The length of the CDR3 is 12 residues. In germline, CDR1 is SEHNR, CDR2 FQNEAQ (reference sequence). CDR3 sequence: CASSFHPNTQYF. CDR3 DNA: TGTGCCAGCAGCTTCCATCCAAATACGCAGTATTTT.

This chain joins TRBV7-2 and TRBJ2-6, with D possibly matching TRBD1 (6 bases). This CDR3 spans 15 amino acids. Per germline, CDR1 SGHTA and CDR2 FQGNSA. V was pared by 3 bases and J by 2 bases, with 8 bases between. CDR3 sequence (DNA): TGTGCCAGCAGCTTTCGGGACACTGGGGCCAACGTCCTGACTTTC. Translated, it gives CASSFRDTGANVLTF.

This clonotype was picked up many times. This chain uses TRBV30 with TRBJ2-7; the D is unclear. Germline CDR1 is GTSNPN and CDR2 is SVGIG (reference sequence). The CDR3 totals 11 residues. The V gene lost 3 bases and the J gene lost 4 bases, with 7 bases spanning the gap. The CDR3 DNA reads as TGTGCCTGGAGCCATCCTTACGAGCAGTACTTC. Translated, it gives CAWSHPYEQYF.

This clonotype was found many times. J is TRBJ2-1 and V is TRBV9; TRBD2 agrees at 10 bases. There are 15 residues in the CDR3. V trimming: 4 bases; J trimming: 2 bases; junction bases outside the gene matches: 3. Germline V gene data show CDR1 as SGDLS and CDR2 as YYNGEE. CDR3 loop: CASSPSGSPYNEQFF. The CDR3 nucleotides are TGTGCCAGCAGCCCTAGCGGGAGTCCCTACAATGAGCAGTTCTTC.

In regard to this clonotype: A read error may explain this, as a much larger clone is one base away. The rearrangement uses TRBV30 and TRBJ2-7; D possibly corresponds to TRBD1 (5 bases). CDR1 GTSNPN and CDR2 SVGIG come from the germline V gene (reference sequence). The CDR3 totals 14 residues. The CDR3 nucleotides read TGTGCCTGGAGTGCTAAGGGGAAAAGCTACGAGCGGTACTTC. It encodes CAWSAKGKSYERYF.

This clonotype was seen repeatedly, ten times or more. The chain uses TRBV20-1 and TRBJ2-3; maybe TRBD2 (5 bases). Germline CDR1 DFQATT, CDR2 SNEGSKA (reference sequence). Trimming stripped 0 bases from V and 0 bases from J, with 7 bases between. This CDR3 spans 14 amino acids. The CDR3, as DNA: TGCAGTGCTAGAGAGGAGGTTAGCACAGATACGCAGTATTTT. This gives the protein CSAREEVSTDTQYF.

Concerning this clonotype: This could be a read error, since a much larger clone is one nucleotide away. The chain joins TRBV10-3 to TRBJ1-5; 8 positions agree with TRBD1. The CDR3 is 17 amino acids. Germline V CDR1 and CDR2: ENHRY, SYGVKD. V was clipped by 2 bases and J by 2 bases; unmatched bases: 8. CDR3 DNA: TGTGCCATCAGTGAGGCAGGGGGCATTTCGGGCAATCAGCCCCAGCATTTT. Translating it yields CAISEAGGISGNQPQHF.

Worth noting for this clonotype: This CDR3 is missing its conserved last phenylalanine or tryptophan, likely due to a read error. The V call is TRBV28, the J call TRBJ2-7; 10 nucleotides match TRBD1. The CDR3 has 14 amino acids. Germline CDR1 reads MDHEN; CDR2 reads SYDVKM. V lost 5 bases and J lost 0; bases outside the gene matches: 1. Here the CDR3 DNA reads TGTGCCAGCAGTCGGACAGGGGGCTCCTACGAGCAGTACCTC. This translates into CASSRTGGSYEQYL.

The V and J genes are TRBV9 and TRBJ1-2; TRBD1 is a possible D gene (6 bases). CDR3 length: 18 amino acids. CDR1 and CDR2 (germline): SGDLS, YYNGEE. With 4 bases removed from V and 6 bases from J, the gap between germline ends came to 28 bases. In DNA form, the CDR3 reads TGTGCCAGCAGCCCCTACCTCGGTGGGACAAAAGGGGGGAATGGCTACACCTTC. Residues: CASSPYLGGTKGGNGYTF.

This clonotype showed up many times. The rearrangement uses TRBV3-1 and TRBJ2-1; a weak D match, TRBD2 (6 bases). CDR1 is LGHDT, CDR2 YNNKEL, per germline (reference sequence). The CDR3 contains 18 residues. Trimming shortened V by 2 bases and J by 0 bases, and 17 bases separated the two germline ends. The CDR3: CASSQYSGGQNSYNEQFF. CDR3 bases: TGTGCCAGCAGCCAATACAGCGGAGGGCAAAACTCCTACAATGAGCAGTTCTTC.

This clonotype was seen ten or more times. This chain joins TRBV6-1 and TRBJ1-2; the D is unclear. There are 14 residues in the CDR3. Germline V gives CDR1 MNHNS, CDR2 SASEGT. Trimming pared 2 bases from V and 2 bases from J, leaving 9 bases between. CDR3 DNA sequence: TGTGCCAGCAGTGAAACTGCCCTAAACTATGGCTACACCTTC. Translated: CASSETALNYGYTF.

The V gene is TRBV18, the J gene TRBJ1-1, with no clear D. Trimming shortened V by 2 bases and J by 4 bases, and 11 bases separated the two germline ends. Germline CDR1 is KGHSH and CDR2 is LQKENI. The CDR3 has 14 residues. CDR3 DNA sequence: TGTGCCAGCTCACCAGGTCGTCCGGCCACTGAAGCTTTCTTT. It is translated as CASSPGRPATEAFF.

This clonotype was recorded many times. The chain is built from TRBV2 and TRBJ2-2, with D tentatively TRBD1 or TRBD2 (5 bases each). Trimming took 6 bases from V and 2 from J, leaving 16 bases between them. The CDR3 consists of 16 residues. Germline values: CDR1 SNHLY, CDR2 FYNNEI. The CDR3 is CASSKPRDLNTGELFF. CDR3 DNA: TGTGCCAGCAGCAAACCCAGGGACCTAAACACCGGGGAGCTGTTTTTT.